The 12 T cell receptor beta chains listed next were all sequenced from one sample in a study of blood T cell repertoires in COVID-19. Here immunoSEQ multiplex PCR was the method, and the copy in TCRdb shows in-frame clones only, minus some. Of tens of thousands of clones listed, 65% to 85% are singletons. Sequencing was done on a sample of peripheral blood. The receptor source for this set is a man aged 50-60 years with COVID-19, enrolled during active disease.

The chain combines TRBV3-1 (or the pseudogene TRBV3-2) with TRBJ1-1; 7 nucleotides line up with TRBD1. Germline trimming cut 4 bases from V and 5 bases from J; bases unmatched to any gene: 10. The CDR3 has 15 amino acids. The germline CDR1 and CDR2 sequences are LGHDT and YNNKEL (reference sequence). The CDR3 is CASSLEGSGGTEAFF. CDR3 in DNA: TGTGCCAGCAGCCTAGAGGGATCAGGGGGGACTGAAGCTTTCTTT.

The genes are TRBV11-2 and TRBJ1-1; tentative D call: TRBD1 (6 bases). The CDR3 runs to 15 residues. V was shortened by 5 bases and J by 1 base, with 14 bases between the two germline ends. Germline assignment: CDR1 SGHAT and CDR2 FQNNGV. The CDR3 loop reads CASSHTQGRNTEAFF. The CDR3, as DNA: TGTGCCAGCAGCCACACACAGGGAAGGAACACTGAAGCTTTCTTT.

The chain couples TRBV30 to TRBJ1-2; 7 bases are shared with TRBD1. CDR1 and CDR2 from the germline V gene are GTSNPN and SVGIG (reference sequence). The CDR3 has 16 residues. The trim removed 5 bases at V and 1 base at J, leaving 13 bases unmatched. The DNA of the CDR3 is TGTGCCTGGTTCCGGGACAGAGCAGCCAATAACTATGGCTACACCTTC. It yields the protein CAWFRDRAANNYGYTF.

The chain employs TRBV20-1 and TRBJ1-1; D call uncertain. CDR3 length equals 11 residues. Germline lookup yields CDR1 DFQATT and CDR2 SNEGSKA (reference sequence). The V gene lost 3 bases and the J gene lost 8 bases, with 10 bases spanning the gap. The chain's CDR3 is CSASLGREAFF. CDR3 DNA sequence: TGCAGTGCTAGTCTAGGTCGGGAAGCTTTCTTT.

The CDR3 loop is CASSLSYEQYF. The CDR3 DNA sequence: TGTGCCAGCAGCCTATCCTACGAGCAGTACTTC. The V gene is TRBV2, the J gene TRBJ2-7; D is ambiguous. The germline CDR1 and CDR2 sequences are SNHLY and FYNNEI. V was cut by 6 bases and J by 1 base, with 4 bases left in between. This CDR3 contains 11 residues.

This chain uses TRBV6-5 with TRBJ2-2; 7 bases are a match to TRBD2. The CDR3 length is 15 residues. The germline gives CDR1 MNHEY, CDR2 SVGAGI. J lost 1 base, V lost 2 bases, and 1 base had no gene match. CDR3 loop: CASSYGGGNTGELFF. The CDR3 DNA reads TGTGCCAGCAGTTACGGCGGGGGGAACACCGGGGAGCTGTTTTTT.

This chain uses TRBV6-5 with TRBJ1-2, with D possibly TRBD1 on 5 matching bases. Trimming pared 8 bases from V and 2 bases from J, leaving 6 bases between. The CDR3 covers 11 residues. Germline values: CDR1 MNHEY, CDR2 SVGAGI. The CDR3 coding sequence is TGTGCCAGCTACAGGAACTATGGCTACACCTTC. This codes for CASYRNYGYTF.

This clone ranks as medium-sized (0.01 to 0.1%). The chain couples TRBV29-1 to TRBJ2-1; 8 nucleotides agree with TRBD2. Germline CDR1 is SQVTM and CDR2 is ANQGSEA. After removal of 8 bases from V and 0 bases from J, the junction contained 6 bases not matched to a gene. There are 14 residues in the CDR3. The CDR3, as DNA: TGCAGCCTAGTGGGGACTAGCTCCTACAATGAGCAGTTCTTC. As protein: CSLVGTSSYNEQFF.

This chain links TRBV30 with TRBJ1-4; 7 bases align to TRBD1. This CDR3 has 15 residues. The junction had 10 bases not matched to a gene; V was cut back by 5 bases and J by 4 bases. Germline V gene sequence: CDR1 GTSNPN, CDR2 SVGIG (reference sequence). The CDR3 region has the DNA TGTGCCTGGGCCAGACAGGCAGGGGGTAATGAAAAACTGTTTTTT. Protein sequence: CAWARQAGGNEKLFF.

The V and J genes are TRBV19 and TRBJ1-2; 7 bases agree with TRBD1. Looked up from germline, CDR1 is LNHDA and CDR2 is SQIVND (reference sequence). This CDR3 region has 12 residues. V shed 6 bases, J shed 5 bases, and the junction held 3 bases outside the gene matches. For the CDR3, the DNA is TGTGCCAGTAGCCTGACAGGGTATGGCTACACCTTC. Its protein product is CASSLTGYGYTF. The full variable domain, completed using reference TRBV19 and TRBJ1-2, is DGGITQSPKYLFRKEGQNVTLSCEQNLNHDAMYWYRQDPGQGLRLIYYSQIVNDFQKGDIAEGYSVSREKKESFPLTVTSAQKNPTAFYLCASSLTGYGYTFGSGTRLTVV.

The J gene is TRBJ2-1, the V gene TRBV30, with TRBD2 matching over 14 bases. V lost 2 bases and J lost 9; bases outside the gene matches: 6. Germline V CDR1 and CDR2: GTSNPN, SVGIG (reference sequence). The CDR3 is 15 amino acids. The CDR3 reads CAWSRLAGGQSEQFF. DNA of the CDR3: TGTGCCTGGAGTCGACTAGCGGGAGGGCAGAGTGAGCAGTTCTTC.

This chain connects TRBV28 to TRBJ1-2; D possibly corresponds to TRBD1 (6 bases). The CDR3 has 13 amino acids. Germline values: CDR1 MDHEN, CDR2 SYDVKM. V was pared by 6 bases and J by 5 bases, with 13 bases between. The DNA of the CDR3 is TGTGCCAGCAGATTAGACAGGCTTTATGGCTACACCTTC. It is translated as CASRLDRLYGYTF.